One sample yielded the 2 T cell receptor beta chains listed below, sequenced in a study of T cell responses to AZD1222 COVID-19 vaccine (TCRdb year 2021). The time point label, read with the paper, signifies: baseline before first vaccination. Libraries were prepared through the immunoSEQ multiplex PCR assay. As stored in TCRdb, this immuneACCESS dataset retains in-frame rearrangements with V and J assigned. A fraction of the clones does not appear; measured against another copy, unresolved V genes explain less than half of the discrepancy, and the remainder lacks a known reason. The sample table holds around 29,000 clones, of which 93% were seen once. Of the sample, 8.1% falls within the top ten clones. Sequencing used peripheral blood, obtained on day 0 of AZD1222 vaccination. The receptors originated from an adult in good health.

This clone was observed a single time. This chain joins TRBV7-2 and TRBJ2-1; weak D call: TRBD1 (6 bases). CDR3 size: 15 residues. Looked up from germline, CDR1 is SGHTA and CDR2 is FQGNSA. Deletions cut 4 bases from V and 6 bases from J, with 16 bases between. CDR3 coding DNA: TGTGCCAGCAGCTCCCCCGGGACACGCTTCAATGAGCAGTTCTTC. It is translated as CASSSPGTRFNEQFF.

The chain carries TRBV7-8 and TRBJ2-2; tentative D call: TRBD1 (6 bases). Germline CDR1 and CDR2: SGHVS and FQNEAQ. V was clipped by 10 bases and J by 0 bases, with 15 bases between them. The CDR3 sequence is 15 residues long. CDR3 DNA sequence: TGTGCCATCGACCGGGACACCGCGAACACCGGGGAGCTGTTTTTT. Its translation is CAIDRDTANTGELFF.